The entry that follows covers one T cell receptor beta chain sequence. The table lists this clone with a count of one. Which antigen it targets is not known. Base quality data are lacking; no much larger clone is found one base away. This record comes from a study of Tregs in tolerant kidney transplant recipients (dated by TCRdb to between 2019 and 2020). For the wider study: Before combined kidney and bone marrow transplantation, this study identified donor-specific regulatory T cells using TCRbeta sequencing and then followed those same cells after transplant. Study-wide conclusions, independent of this receptor: Because only a small number of patients were included, the study had limitations, and the results will need to be validated in larger populations as well as under other immunosuppression protocols. Expanding Tregs with activated donor B cells appeared to identify the most biologically relevant and donor-specific TCRbeta repertoire. Biological reproducibility was not examined directly, but technical replication error appeared to be minimal. Donor-specific Treg expansion exceeded global Treg expansion in tolerant patients, suggesting antigen-driven rather than nonspecific expansion. For some patients, the PCR primers changed as time went on, which meant samples from those patients could not be compared with one another at the nucleotide level.

Transplants used related donors with nonmyeloablative bone marrow transplantation; mixed chimerism was transient in the human trials. Thawed PBMCs were FACS-sorted into unstimulated Tregs (CD4+CD25+CD127-), CD4+ non-Tregs (CD4+CD25-), CD4 cells and CD8 cells. Patients were a few combined kidney and bone marrow transplant recipients from the ITN036ST trial, and only these trial subjects had samples available. Healthy control blood was processed to PBMCs with a Ficoll density gradient and then cryopreserved, whereas patient PBMCs were collected both before and after transplant. Counted from cysteine to phenylalanine, this CDR3 has 12 amino acids. The CDR3 DNA has 36 bases and is translated from base 1. Trimming removed 7 bases from V and 4 bases from J, leaving 11 bases between the germline ends. In the germline V gene, CDR1 corresponds to MGHDK and CDR2 to SYGVNS. Genomic DNA was extracted from sorted cells with the QIAGEN DNeasy Blood and Tissue Kit for TCRbeta CDR3 sequencing. High-throughput TCRbeta CDR3 sequencing, which included PCR amplification with bias correction and internal controls, was done commercially through immunoSEQ. For the original study's pipeline: Unique productive TCRbeta sequences were defined by CDR3 nucleotide sequence where primers matched, and otherwise by CDR3 amino acid sequence together with Vbeta and Jbeta genes. To correct for sorting error, sequences found in more than one sorted population at a frequency ratio of 2:1 or less were discarded, and the remaining shared sequences were assigned to the population with the higher frequency. A sequence counted as donor-reactive if, in CFSE-low cells, the sequence had a frequency of at least 0.01% and was expanded at least 5-fold compared with unstimulated cells. Repertoire divergence was quantified by Jensen-Shannon divergence using the top 100 TCRbeta sequences ranked by frequency. For samples with multiple sequencing runs, sorting error was corrected separately for each run before the runs were pooled. TCRdb re-hosts the immuneACCESS table, in-frame sequences only. Its copies lack some clones; in the studies checked, an unresolved V gene accounts for under half of them, and the cause for the rest is not known. The DNA was the basis for D and trimming; V, J and clone size are from that table. The sample contains fewer than 60,000 clones, about nine tenths of them found a single time. Roughly 15% of the sample rests with the top ten.

The rearrangement joined TRBV25-1 to TRBJ2-7, with TRBD1 perhaps the D gene, on 5 matching bases. The sequence was obtained from a human patient who received a combined kidney and bone marrow transplant. After transplantation, some T cells may belong to the graft donor instead of the recipient. The sequences come from CD8+ T cells from blood (PBMCs), collected 24 months after the transplant. The DNA reads TGTGCCAGCACCAATACAGGATACGAGCAGTACTTC. It codes for CASTNTGYEQYF.